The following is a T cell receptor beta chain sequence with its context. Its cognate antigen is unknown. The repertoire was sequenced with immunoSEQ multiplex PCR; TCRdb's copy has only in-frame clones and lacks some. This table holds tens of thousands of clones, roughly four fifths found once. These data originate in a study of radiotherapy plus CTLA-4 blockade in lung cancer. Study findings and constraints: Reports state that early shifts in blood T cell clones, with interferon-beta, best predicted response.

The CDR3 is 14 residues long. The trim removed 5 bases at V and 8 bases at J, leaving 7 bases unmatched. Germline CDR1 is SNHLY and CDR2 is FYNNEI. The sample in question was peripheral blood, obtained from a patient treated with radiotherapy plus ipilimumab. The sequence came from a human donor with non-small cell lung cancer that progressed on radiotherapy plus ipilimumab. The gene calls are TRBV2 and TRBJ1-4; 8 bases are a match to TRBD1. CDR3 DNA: TGTGCCAGCAGTCCCCAGGGGGCAGGGGAAAAACTGTTTTTT. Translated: CASSPQGAGEKLFF.